Presented here are 8 T cell receptor beta chains from one specimen sequenced in a study of metastatic and nonmetastatic thyroid tumors. Ahead of thyroid surgery, no patient had received treatment of any kind. TCRdb re-called the PCR reads via MiXCR. The sample shows 60,000 to 75,000 clones, approximately 4.1% of them seen only once. The specimen was blood. Receptors originate from a female donor with papillary thyroid cancer or a benign thyroid nodule (not recorded which). Some clones in this sample may be carry-over from other donors' samples.

This clone was seen only a few times. The chain has TRBV11-1 and TRBJ2-3; TRBD2 agrees at 8 bases. The V and J ends lost 2 bases and 3 bases, in that order; junction bases with no gene match: 4. Germline CDR1 reads SGHAT; CDR2 reads FQDESV (reference sequence). The CDR3 runs 15 residues. The CDR3, as DNA: TGTGCCAGCAGCTTAAACTTAGCGGGGACAGATACGCAGTATTTT. This codes for CASSLNLAGTDTQYF. Based on the CDR3 plus reference TRBV11-1 and TRBJ2-3, the full variable domain is EAEVAQSPRYKITEKSQAVAFWCDPISGHATLYWYRQILGQGPELLVQFQDESVVDDSQLPKDRFSAERLKGVDSTLKIQPAELGDSAMYLCASSLNLAGTDTQYFGPGTRLTVL.

This clone was counted at least ten times. The chain recombines TRBV27 with TRBJ1-1; D is ambiguous. The CDR3 totals 14 residues. CDR1 is MNHEY and CDR2 is SMNVEV in the germline V gene (reference sequence). V was pared by 5 bases and J by 1 base, with 11 bases between. CDR3 DNA: TGTGCCAGCAGTCTCACAAAAAAGAACACTGAAGCTTTCTTT. Translation: CASSLTKKNTEAFF.

The chain carries TRBV29-1 and TRBJ2-7; D is possibly TRBD1 (6 bases). Trimming removed 6 bases from V and 0 bases from J, with 12 bases in between. Germline CDR1 is SQVTM and CDR2 is ANQGSEA. CDR3 length: 13 amino acids. Written as DNA, the CDR3 is TGCAGCGTAATCCAGGGGAACTCCTACGAGCAGTACTTC. This encodes CSVIQGNSYEQYF.

This clone was recorded a few times. The chain carries TRBV6-5 and TRBJ2-4; no firm D call. Trimming removed 4 bases from V and 1 base from J, with 2 bases in between. There are 12 residues in the CDR3. Germline V CDR1 and CDR2: MNHEY, SVGAGI. DNA for the CDR3: TGTGCCAGCAGTTTTGCCAAAAACATTCAGTACTTC. This encodes CASSFAKNIQYF.

This clone turned up a few times. V usage is TRBV27 and J usage is TRBJ2-2, with 9 positions matching TRBD1. The CDR3 runs to 17 residues. The trim removed 4 bases at V and 2 bases at J, leaving 8 bases unmatched. CDR1 and CDR2 (germline): MNHEY, SMNVEV (reference sequence). CDR3 in DNA: TGTGCCAGCAGTTCCTGTGGGGACAGGGCAAACACCGGGGAGCTGTTTTTT. Translated, it gives CASSSCGDRANTGELFF.

This clone was recorded at least ten times. The rearrangement joins TRBV20-1 to TRBJ2-2; 10 bases align to TRBD1. Germline V lookup: CDR1 DFQATT, CDR2 SNEGSKA (reference sequence). V lost 2 bases and J lost 6; bases outside the gene matches: 3. This CDR3 contains 14 residues. DNA of the CDR3: TGCAGTGCTAGACCGACAGGGGGCGCCGGGGAGCTGTTTTTT. This gives the protein CSARPTGGAGELFF.

Only a few counts were recorded for this clone. The chain is built from TRBV5-1 and TRBJ2-1, with 14 bases lining up with TRBD2. J lost 8 bases, V lost 0 bases, and 4 bases had no gene match. Germline-derived CDR1 and CDR2 are SGHRS and YFSETQ. The CDR3 is 16 amino acids. In DNA form, the CDR3 reads TGCGCCAGCAGCTTGGGGGGGACTAGCGGGAGACATGAGCAGTTCTTC. Its translation: CASSLGGTSGRHEQFF.

Ten or more counts support this clone. The CDR3, as DNA: TGTGCCAGCAGTCGGGGAGTTCAGCCCCAGCATTTT. It translates to CASSRGVQPQHF. The V call is TRBV7-2, the J call TRBJ1-5; no clear D gene. Looked up from germline, CDR1 is SGHTA and CDR2 is FQGNSA. There are 12 residues in the CDR3. Trimming shortened V by 6 bases and J by 6 bases, and 9 bases separated the two germline ends. Combining the CDR3 with reference TRBV7-2 and TRBJ1-5 gives the whole variable domain GAGVSQSPSNKVTEKGKDVELRCDPISGHTALYWYRQSLGQGLEFLIYFQGNSAPDKSGLPSDRFSAERTGGSVSTLTIQRTQQEDSAVYLCASSRGVQPQHFGDGTRLSIL.